A selection of T cell receptor beta chains follows, all from one sample in a study of regulatory T cells in long-lasting Graves disease. TCRdb itself ran the multiplex PCR reads through MiXCR, one entry per CDR3 protein. The sample has 360,000 or so distinct CDR3 sequences, approximately 25% seen once. The specimen was peripheral blood mononuclear cells (PBMCs), collected when the disease was refractory, from a patient treated with antithyroid drugs. All receptors come from a middle-aged woman with Graves disease. CDR3s leave out the opening cysteine and the closing phenylalanine or tryptophan.

TRBJ1-1	TRBV29-1	SVERRTEAF
TRBJ2-1	TRBV28	ASSLPGTTGNEQF
TRBJ1-2	TRBV28	ASSWDLGGGYT
TRBJ2-5	TRBV20-1	SARPPRGRSYQETQY
TRBJ2-7	TRBV9	ASSETSGRAFNEQY
TRBJ2-7	TRBV30	AWVTGGTYEQY
TRBJ2-6	TRBV15	ATSRGRLLSGANVLT
TRBJ2-1	TRBV28	ASSTRSLALDEQF
TRBJ1-4	TRBV18	ASSPNWQAEKLF
TRBJ1-1	TRBV6-1	ASVDRQGRVSSEAF
TRBJ2-5	TRBV28	ASSFRAAGGETQY
TRBJ2-5	TRBV10-2	ASSVRGMQETQY
TRBJ1-5	TRBV5-1	ASSLGTGGEGQPQH
TRBJ1-1	TRBV7-2	ASSSGRGTEAF
TRBJ2-6	TRBV3-1	ASSITGASGANVLT
TRBJ1-1	TRBV10-1	ASSESRGDTEAF
TRBJ2-2	TRBV6-1	ASSEPGKGLGELF
TRBJ1-2	TRBV20-1	SVGAFHYGYT
TRBJ1-2	TRBV27	ASSWSGQGIYGYT
TRBJ2-5	TRBV5-4	ASSDGTSGFQETQY
TRBJ2-7	TRBV3-1	ASSHGLEGQY
TRBJ2-7	TRBV11-2	ASSLRVLEQY
TRBJ1-1	TRBV3-1	ASSQDPLGYTEAS
TRBJ2-5	TRBV9	ASSVGGQTQETQY
TRBJ2-7	TRBV2	ASQQGGVEQY
TRBJ2-7	TRBV5-1	ASSLDRTYRYEQY
TRBJ2-5	TRBV4-2	ASSQGVAGAETQY
TRBJ2-7	TRBV27	ASSYEDTYRGSYEQY
TRBJ1-5	TRBV2	ASSFRDRGEYSNQPQH
TRBJ2-6	TRBV4-1	ASGFTGANVLT
TRBJ2-6	TRBV28	ASSLRYGQGEKGWTGANVLT
TRBJ2-5	TRBV28	ASSLLSPRGQETQY
TRBJ2-2	TRBV9	ASSAARGELF
TRBJ2-7	TRBV18	ASSPSRGLYEQY
TRBJ2-1	TRBV5-5	ASSLVLYEQF
TRBJ1-4	TRBV6-1	ASSAYRTTNEKLF
TRBJ1-1	TRBV12-3/TRBV12-4	ASSSHGGVTEAF
TRBJ2-5	TRBV9	ASSGGLAGGIRVVETQY
TRBJ2-5	TRBV20-1	SARAGRSQETQY
TRBJ2-1	TRBV20-1	SAGRRNEQF
TRBJ1-1	TRBV14	ASSPEVDGKNTEAF
TRBJ1-3	TRBV7-9	VSSLGGLSGNTIY
TRBJ2-7	TRBV6-5	ASSYSLMGLYEQY
TRBJ2-5	TRBV7-6	ASSLASLAGAWGETQY
TRBJ1-2	TRBV3-1	ASSRDRGNYGYT
TRBJ2-1	TRBV11-3	ASGQSRANEQF
TRBJ2-5	TRBV19	ASSKVMASGSGETQY